This T cell receptor beta chain was sequenced during a study of T cell responses to AZD1222 COVID-19 vaccine (dated by TCRdb to the early 2020s). Context from the whole study: AZD1222 recipients with second doses at about 4 weeks or about 12 weeks were pooled, because spike-specific TCR depth and breadth did not differ between schedules. A total of just over 230 trial participants underwent TCR sequencing, of whom about 210 had received two doses of AZD1222 and 26 had received two doses of the MenACWY control vaccine. Trial participants were enrolled by age into subgroups of 18-55, 56-69 and 70-plus years, and around 140, 26 and 57 TCR-sequenced participants, respectively, were included in these subgroups. Findings and caveats that apply to the study as a whole: CD4 TCRs associated with the vaccine covered the entire spike protein, and the dominant responses were in regions 160-218 and 743-854. Because no samples from the day 14 peak response were available, repertoires could be characterized only after the peak T cell response. A significant rise in spike-specific TCR breadth and depth was observed after two AZD1222 doses relative to day 0 and relative to MenACWY recipients. In the small 56-69-year group, the increase in depth fell short of significance, most likely because of low power. Reportedly, close to half of the unique spike-specific TCRs recognized epitopes lying outside the regions that are mutated in the B.1.351 and B.1.1.7 variants. Only five to seven AZD1222 recipients were SARS-CoV-2 seropositive at baseline, limiting conclusions about previously exposed vaccinees. Participants were mostly white British, with more females than males. The authors suggested clonal diversity may have been underestimated.

A word on this clone: Its antigen is currently not known. Base qualities are missing; no much larger clone stands one base away.

The CDR3 contains 12 residues, cysteine and phenylalanine counted. Kept here is only the CDR3 DNA, which spans 36 bases and is read in frame from base 1. CDR1 and CDR2 (SGHDN, FVKESK) derive from the germline V gene. The junction shows trimming of 3 bases on V and 14 bases on J, plus 14 bases between the germline ends. Reading the label with the study, this specimen's time point is: baseline before first vaccination. Vaccinee samples came from UK trials COV001 and COV002, including a single-blind randomized controlled phase 2/3 trial of AZD1222 (ChAdOx1 nCoV-19) in healthy adults. Trial participant PBMC samples were collected at day 0 and day 28 after the second dose for TCRbeta chain sequencing. The CDR3 regions of human TCRbeta chains were analyzed by immunosequencing. The original pipeline was this. TCRs in the repertoires were matched against a reference library of SARS-CoV-2-specific TCRs that had been generated with the MIRA antigen-specificity platform. Breadth was defined as the fraction of unique TCRs that were SARS-CoV-2-associated, and depth was defined as the fraction of total T cells that were SARS-CoV-2-associated. Using the MIRA data, every spike-specific TCR was mapped to the spike region that the TCR reacted to and assigned to either a CD4 or a CD8 class. Log10-transformed breadth and depth values were compared by one-way ANOVA with Sidak's multiple comparisons tests. TCRdb re-hosts the immuneACCESS table, in-frame sequences only. Its copies lack some clones; in the studies checked, an unresolved V gene accounts for under half of them, and the cause for the rest is not known. V and J calls and clone size follow that table, whereas D and trimming were derived from the DNA. The sample table holds around 100,000 clones, of which over 75% were seen once. 20% of the sample goes to the ten largest clones.

The TCR originated in an adult in good health. Sequencing was performed on peripheral blood, taken on day 0 of AZD1222 vaccination. Here the chain combines TRBV14 and TRBJ2-1, with no confidently assigned D gene. The CDR3 is CASSHGSGSEFF. The base sequence is TGTGCCAGCAGCCACGGTTCCGGGTCAGAGTTCTTC.